This T cell receptor beta chain was identified during a study of T cells in Graves' hyperthyroidism and ophthalmopathy. Amplification yielded TCR beta CDR3 regions, with RNA transcripts as the source. With the HTBI primer set, the TCR CDR3 went through a first round of RT-PCR. TCRdb redid the calling of the multiplex PCR reads with MiXCR, one entry per CDR3 protein. The sample shows 500,000 to 700,000 distinct CDR3 sequences, over 15% of them seen only once. This clonotype was counted many times. The CDR3 is 14 residues long. Trimming removed 5 bases at V and 8 bases at J, with 16 bases between. Per germline, CDR1 MNHNS and CDR2 SASEGT.

V is TRBV6-1 and J is TRBJ2-1, with D possibly being TRBD1 (7 bases). The origin of this receptor is a woman younger than 35 with Graves' hyperthyroidism. The sample consisted of blood. The CDR3: CASSWGDSFDEQFF. CDR3 in DNA: TGTGCCAGCAGTTGGGGGGACAGTTTCGATGAGCAGTTCTTC.